Following are 4 T cell receptor beta chains from one sample sequenced in a study of blood T cell repertoires in COVID-19. Method: immunoSEQ multiplex PCR; TCRdb's copy keeps in-frame clones and lacks some. The sample has approximately 260,000 clones; 75% to 90% are singletons. The sequenced sample consisted of peripheral blood. The receptor set was obtained from a human donor in a cohort sampled during active COVID-19.

This clone was detected only once. For the CDR3, the DNA is TGTGCCAGCAGCTTAGCTTCGTTGCGGGCCCCCTCCTACAATGAGCAGTTCTTC. This translates into CASSLASLRAPSYNEQFF. The chain couples TRBV7-9 to TRBJ2-1; D is possibly TRBD2 (5 bases). Germline V gene lookup returns CDR1 SEHNR and CDR2 FQNEAQ (reference sequence). The length of the CDR3 is 18 residues. V was cut by 0 bases and J by 0 bases, with 15 bases left in between.

The gene calls are TRBV6-5 and TRBJ1-2; D not certain. CDR3 length: 12 residues. Germline loops: CDR1 MNHEY, CDR2 SVGAGI. V was trimmed by 4 bases and J by 1 base, leaving 4 bases between them. The CDR3 DNA reads TGTGCCAGCAGTTCCATTAACTATGGCTACACCTTC. This codes for CASSSINYGYTF.

This sequence joins TRBV10-3 and TRBJ2-3; TRBD2 aligns across 9 bases. Germline values: CDR1 ENHRY, CDR2 SYGVKD. V was clipped by 6 bases and J by 0 bases; unmatched bases: 13. This CDR3 is 18 amino acids long. CDR3 protein: CAISPLGSSGASTDTQYF. The CDR3 region has the DNA TGTGCCATCAGCCCCCTAGGGTCTAGCGGGGCCAGCACAGATACGCAGTATTTT.

The V and J genes are TRBV4-3 and TRBJ1-5; D not certain. V was clipped by 0 bases and J by 2 bases, with 11 bases between them. The CDR3 is made up of 16 amino acids. Germline V lookup: CDR1 LGHNA, CDR2 YSLEER. The CDR3 DNA sequence: TGCGCCAGCAGCCAAGAACGGGGTTGGGGCAATCAGCCCCAGCATTTT. It encodes CASSQERGWGNQPQHF.